This T cell receptor (beta chain) derives from a study of OX40 agonist ivuxolimab in advanced cancers. The length of the CDR3 is 15 residues. The V and J ends lost 1 base and 0 bases respectively, with 9 bases between them. CDR1 and CDR2 from the germline V gene are SGHRS and YFSETQ. Only in-frame clones appear in the TCRdb table, and some are missing; sequencing was by immunoSEQ multiplex PCR. The sample lists some 60,000 clones, 87% seen once, with more than 4.5% in the top ten. The chain couples TRBV5-1 to TRBJ2-3; perhaps TRBD2 as D (6 bases). This TCR was sampled from an adult with an advanced solid tumor such as melanoma, head and neck, liver or kidney cancer. The source was CD4+ or CD8+ T cells sorted from blood, collected in a trial of the OX40 agonist ivuxolimab. In DNA, the CDR3 is TGCGCCAGCAGCTTGCAAGCGGGTAGCACAGATACGCAGTATTTT. It translates to CASSLQAGSTDTQYF.